This paragraph reports one T cell receptor beta chain. Here immunoSEQ multiplex PCR was the method, and the copy in TCRdb shows in-frame clones only, minus some. The sample includes 100,000 to 150,000 clones, 80% to 90% of them seen just once. The data belong to a study of control samples from healthy donors and cancer patients. V shed 8 bases and J 1 base; nucleotides not matched to a gene: 8. The CDR3 spans 15 residues. Germline values: CDR1 KGHSH, CDR2 LQKENI. The sequenced material came from blood. The clonotype originates from a man in his fifties or sixties in good health. The chain employs TRBV18 and TRBJ1-1; 9 positions match TRBD1. CDR3 loop: CASRPQGQGNTEAFF. The CDR3 DNA reads TGTGCCAGCCGTCCCCAGGGACAGGGGAACACTGAAGCTTTCTTT. The variable domain in full, completed from reference TRBV18 and TRBJ1-1, reads NAGVMQNPRHLVRRRGQEARLRCSPMKGHSHVYWYRQLPEEGLKFMVYLQKENIIDESGMPKERFSAEFPKEGPSILRIQQVVRGDSAAYFCASRPQGQGNTEAFFGQGTRLTVV.